The following is a T cell receptor beta chain sequence with its context. The antigen remains unidentified. The data belong to a study of shared clonotypes between healthy human individuals. Study background: Aged 18 to 49, the donors were a couple of women and three men. For every donor, three CD4 naive, three CD4 memory, two CD8 naive and one CD8 memory plates were used. Findings of the study overall: The authors sampled blood alone, and tissue repertoires likely differ.

Naive-designated CD8 cells lacked CD45RO, were positively enriched for CCR7, and omitted terminally differentiated effector memory CD45RA+ cells. The CDR3 totals 16 residues. Germline lookup yields CDR1 SEHNR and CDR2 FQNEAQ (reference sequence). Profiling relied on immunoSEQ multiplex PCR, and the TCRdb table lists in-frame clones only, not all of them. The sample contains around 2,000,000 clones, about 93% of which appear only once. The chain employs TRBV7-9 and TRBJ2-5; 8 bases are shared with TRBD1. The sequencing sample was made of naive CD8+ T cells from PBMCs. This receptor was identified in a man younger than 30 in good health. Some clones in this sample may be carry-over from other donors' samples. CDR3 sequence (DNA): TGTGCTACTCAGCTTAGAGGGACAGGCCTCCAAGAGACCCAGTACTTC. Translating it yields CATQLRGTGLQETQYF.